This T cell receptor (beta chain) stems from a study of radiotherapy plus CTLA-4 blockade in lung cancer. Comment on this clone: The target antigen is unknown.

Broader study findings: Among reported predictors of response, early blood T cell clone dynamics with interferon-beta performed best. In blood, TCR clones derived from the tumor expanded after radiotherapy plus ipilimumab.

V was trimmed by 1 base and J by 14 bases, leaving 9 bases between them. This CDR3 contains 12 residues. Germline CDR1 and CDR2: MNHNS and SASEGT. Patients with chemo-refractory metastatic non-small-cell lung cancer received focal radiation plus CTLA-4 blockade with ipilimumab. Using immunoSEQ multiplex PCR, the repertoire was profiled, and TCRdb retains in-frame clones only, with some absent. Of roughly 120,000 clones listed, approximately 80% were seen once; the top ten hold around 3%. The material was peripheral blood, obtained from a patient treated with radiotherapy plus ipilimumab. This chain uses TRBV6-1 with TRBJ1-6; D unclear. This receptor was taken from a human donor with non-small cell lung cancer that progressed on radiotherapy plus ipilimumab. Some clones in this sample may be carry-over from other donors' samples. The CDR3 loop is CASSEVRVTLHF. The CDR3 bases are TGTGCCAGCAGTGAAGTGCGGGTCACCCTCCACTTT.